A single sample is the source of the 19 T cell receptor beta chains below, sequenced in a study of CD8 T cells in ankylosing spondylitis. TCRdb analysed the 5' RACE reads with MiXCR anew, one entry per CDR3 protein. The sample consists of approximately 220,000 distinct CDR3 sequences, over 9.5% of them appearing once. The sequenced material came from blood, either unsorted or a sorted T cell fraction (not recorded which). The receptor set was obtained from a male donor with ankylosing spondylitis or in good health (not recorded which).

This clonotype was seen many times. This chain uses TRBV7-9 with TRBJ2-2; D not resolved. Looked up from germline, CDR1 is SEHNR and CDR2 is FQNEAQ (reference sequence). The V end lost 1 base, the J end lost 4 bases, and 7 bases lay between the germline ends. The CDR3 extends over 14 amino acids. The CDR3 region is CASSLDSFTGELFF. The CDR3 nucleotides read TGTGCCAGCAGCTTAGACAGTTTCACCGGGGAGCTGTTTTTT.

This clonotype was recorded a few times. This sequence joins TRBV30 and TRBJ2-2; D is undetermined. Trimming left V 4 bases short and J 1 base short, with 4 bases between. The CDR3 contains 12 residues. Germline V gene lookup returns CDR1 GTSNPN and CDR2 SVGIG (reference sequence). In DNA, the CDR3 is TGTGCCTGGATGGAGAACACCGGGGAGCTGTTTTTT. It codes for CAWMENTGELFF.

This clonotype was observed many times. This chain uses TRBV7-2 with TRBJ2-7, with 10 bases that match TRBD2. This CDR3 region has 16 residues. V dropped 3 bases and J dropped 2; count of bases not matched to a gene: 7. CDR1 SGHTA and CDR2 FQGNSA come from the germline V gene. The CDR3 is CASSFEGTSGAYEQYF. In DNA, the CDR3 is TGTGCCAGCAGCTTCGAGGGAACTAGCGGGGCCTACGAGCAGTACTTC.

This clonotype was detected many times. The chain recombines TRBV5-1 with TRBJ2-3; D ambiguous. Trimming removed 5 bases from V and 0 bases from J, with 13 bases in between. Germline V lookup: CDR1 SGHRS, CDR2 YFSETQ. The CDR3 totals 15 residues. The CDR3 loop is CASSLTAASTDTQYF. CDR3 nucleotide sequence: TGCGCCAGCAGTCTGACTGCCGCTAGCACAGATACGCAGTATTTT.

This clonotype was counted only a few times. The V call is TRBV3-1, the J call TRBJ2-3; 7 positions match TRBD2. Per germline, CDR1 LGHDT and CDR2 YNNKEL (reference sequence). V was pared by 3 bases and J by 4 bases, with 10 bases of the junction left unmatched. The CDR3 is made up of 16 amino acids. The CDR3 bases are TGTGCCAGCAGCCAGCCACAGCCAGCGGGGCCAGATACGCAGTATTTT. Protein: CASSQPQPAGPDTQYF.

The chain couples TRBV6-5 to TRBJ1-1; D not resolved. V was shortened by 4 bases and J by 2 bases, with 11 bases between the two germline ends. Germline V gives CDR1 MNHEY, CDR2 SVGAGI. CDR3 length equals 14 residues. The CDR3 nucleotides read TGTGCCAGCAGTTCCTACCGAACAAACACTGAAGCTTTCTTT. Its translation: CASSSYRTNTEAFF.

This clonotype was picked up many times. This chain links TRBV20-1 with TRBJ2-3; D is unclear. The germline V gene encodes CDR1 DFQATT and CDR2 SNEGSKA (reference sequence). This CDR3 comprises 15 residues. V was pared by 6 bases and J by 4 bases, with 20 bases between. The CDR3 region is CSAPPPQAKADTQYF. The CDR3 nucleotides read TGCAGTGCCCCACCGCCCCAAGCCAAAGCAGATACGCAGTATTTT.

The sample holds many counts of this clonotype. The chain combines TRBV20-1 with TRBJ2-5; the match to TRBD1 covers 9 bases. The CDR3 totals 14 residues. Unmatched junction bases numbered 6, after V lost 4 bases and J lost 3 bases. Germline values: CDR1 DFQATT, CDR2 SNEGSKA (reference sequence). This CDR3 reads CSANRGRLEETQYF. The CDR3 region has the DNA TGCAGTGCTAACAGGGGGCGACTCGAAGAGACCCAGTACTTC.

This clonotype was counted ten times or more. The rearrangement links TRBV5-1 to TRBJ2-5; a weak D match, TRBD2 (7 bases). Trimming cost V 5 bases and J 2 bases, with 19 bases left between them. This CDR3 is 16 amino acids long. The germline CDR1 and CDR2 sequences are SGHRS and YFSETQ. Here the CDR3 reads CASSRGGRTEQETQYF. CDR3 nucleotide sequence: TGCGCCAGCAGTAGGGGGGGTCGGACAGAACAAGAGACCCAGTACTTC.

This clonotype appeared a few times. This chain links TRBV7-3 with TRBJ2-2; the D gene is possibly TRBD2 (6 bases). Germline V gene lookup returns CDR1 SGHTA and CDR2 FQGTGA. With 3 bases removed from V and 4 bases from J, the gap between germline ends came to 15 bases. This CDR3 region has 16 residues. The CDR3 region has the DNA TGTGCCAGCAGCTTGACTAGACTCGCGAGCACCGGGGAGCTGTTTTTT. This codes for CASSLTRLASTGELFF.

The chain uses TRBV2 and TRBJ2-3, with 10 bases identical to TRBD2. CDR1 and CDR2 from the germline V gene are SNHLY and FYNNEI. After removal of 7 bases from V and 4 bases from J, the junction contained 5 bases not matched to a gene. CDR3 length: 14 amino acids. The CDR3 here is CASNSGGSADTQYF. In DNA form, the CDR3 reads TGTGCCAGCAATAGCGGGGGGTCAGCAGATACGCAGTATTTT. Together with reference TRBV2 and TRBJ2-3, the CDR3 gives the full variable domain: EPEVTQTPSHQVTQMGQEVILRCVPISNHLYFYWYRQILGQKVEFLVSFYNNEISEKSEIFDDQFSVERPDGSNFTLKIRSTKLEDSAMYFCASNSGGSADTQYFGPGTRLTVL.

A word on this clonotype: A much more abundant neighbour one base away suggests this may be a read error. The CDR3 carries no conserved terminal phenylalanine or tryptophan, so it likely arises from a read error. The genes are TRBV7-2 and TRBJ2-7; 8 bases are shared with TRBD1. Germline-derived CDR1 and CDR2 are SGHTA and FQGNSA. V lost 5 bases to trimming and J lost 3 bases; unmatched junction nucleotides: 6. The CDR3 contains 14 residues. CDR3 amino acids: CASSQSGQVYEQYL. The CDR3 DNA follows: TGTGCCAGCAGCCAATCGGGACAGGTCTACGAGCAGTACCTC.

The table lists this clonotype with a few counts. The chain is built from TRBV20-1 and TRBJ2-7, with D perhaps matching TRBD1 (6 bases). This CDR3 has 12 amino acids. Trimming removed 4 bases from V and 0 bases from J, with 7 bases in between. Per the germline V gene, CDR1 is DFQATT and CDR2 is SNEGSKA (reference sequence). The CDR3 bases are TGCAGTGCTAAACAGGGCTCCTACGAGCAGTACTTC. Residues: CSAKQGSYEQYF.

This chain uses TRBV9 with TRBJ2-4; 9 bases are shared with TRBD1. Germline CDR1 and CDR2: SGDLS and YYNGEE. The length of the CDR3 is 17 residues. V lost 3 bases and J lost 1; bases outside the gene matches: 8. The CDR3 protein is CASSEMTGGHAKNIQYF. The CDR3 region has the DNA TGTGCCAGCAGCGAGATGACAGGGGGACATGCCAAAAACATTCAGTACTTC.

This clonotype was counted a few times. This chain uses TRBV7-2 with TRBJ2-5; D not certain. Germline loops: CDR1 SGHTA, CDR2 FQGNSA. Deletions cut 0 bases from V and 3 bases from J, with 8 bases between. The CDR3 runs to 14 residues. The CDR3 DNA reads as TGTGCCAGCAGCTTAGCGCCAAATAAAGAGACCCAGTACTTC. Protein product: CASSLAPNKETQYF.

This clonotype was observed many times. The chain employs TRBV5-1 and TRBJ1-4; D gene unclear. The CDR3 is made up of 12 amino acids. CDR1 and CDR2 from the germline V gene are SGHRS and YFSETQ. The ends were cut back, 5 bases at V and 11 bases at J, with 13 bases in the middle. The DNA of the CDR3 is TGCGCCAGCAGTTTCACCCACGGGAAACTGTTTTTT. Protein product: CASSFTHGKLFF. The full variable domain, with the rest looked up from reference TRBV5-1 and TRBJ1-4, is KAGVTQTPRYLIKTRGQQVTLSCSPISGHRSVSWYQQTPGQGLQFLFEYFSETQRNKGNFPGRFSGRQFSNSRSEMNVSTLELGDSALYLCASSFTHGKLFFGSGTQLSVL.

This clonotype was seen many times. The genes are TRBV24-1 and TRBJ2-3; D is perhaps TRBD2 (6 bases). The germline V and J ends were trimmed by 2 bases and 10 bases, with 21 bases remaining between them. The germline V gene has CDR1 KGHDR and CDR2 SFDVKD. The CDR3 has 16 residues. CDR3 sequence: CATSDSQRLVGTPQYF. Here the CDR3 DNA reads TGTGCCACCAGTGATTCCCAGAGACTAGTGGGAACCCCGCAGTATTTT.

This clonotype has a handful of counts. The rearrangement links TRBV7-8 to TRBJ2-7, with 7 bases identical to TRBD1. CDR1 and CDR2 (germline): SGHVS, FQNEAQ. Losses at the gene ends were 7 bases for V and 3 bases for J; bases not matched to a gene: 12. This CDR3 has 15 amino acids. The CDR3 is CASTIRTGDLYEQYF. The CDR3 DNA sequence: TGTGCCAGCACCATCCGGACAGGAGATCTCTACGAGCAGTACTTC.

Remarks on this clonotype: This may be a read error: a much more frequent sequence differs by one nucleotide. V usage is TRBV10-3 and J usage is TRBJ2-1; D is uncertain. This CDR3 region has 16 residues. The germline CDR1 and CDR2 sequences are ENHRY and SYGVKD. CDR3 residues: CAISESELLAYKEQFF. CDR3 coding DNA: TGTGCCATCAGTGAGTCGGAACTCCTCGCCTACAAAGAGCAGTTCTTC.